Presented here are 3 T cell receptor beta chains from one specimen sequenced in a study of memory CD4+ T cells and cytomegalovirus serostatus. Assay: immunoSEQ multiplex PCR; the TCRdb copy retains only in-frame clones and omits some. The sample records about 80,000 clones, 75% to 90% being singletons. The sort gate was single viable CD3+CD4+CD8-CD45RO+ cells for memory CD4+ T cells. Sample: memory CD4+ T cells from blood. The receptors shown here come from an adult in good health and CMV-seronegative.

This clone occurred once. The J gene is TRBJ1-1, the V gene TRBV7-2, with unresolved D. The CDR3 length is 14 residues. Germline V CDR1 and CDR2: SGHTA, FQGNSA. Trimming shortened V by 1 base and J by 2 bases, and 8 bases separated the two germline ends. The CDR3: CASSLVVANTEAFF. For the CDR3, the DNA is TGTGCCAGCAGCTTAGTCGTGGCCAACACTGAAGCTTTCTTT.

The chain is built from TRBV29-1 and TRBJ1-1; 7 positions match TRBD1. Germline assignment: CDR1 SQVTM and CDR2 ANQGSEA. The V and J ends lost 7 bases and 0 bases, in that order; junction bases with no gene match: 2. CDR3 length equals 12 residues. The CDR3 reads CSAGGMNTEAFF. The CDR3 DNA reads as TGCAGCGCAGGGGGTATGAACACTGAAGCTTTCTTT.

The rearrangement uses TRBV5-4 and TRBJ2-7; the D is unclear. The CDR3 loop spans 13 amino acids. Germline assignment: CDR1 SGHNT and CDR2 YYREEE (reference sequence). V lost 0 bases and J 6 bases, leaving 10 bases between the germline ends. The CDR3 DNA follows: TGTGCCAGCAGCTTGGACGGAGAATTCGAGCAGTACTTC. Amino acids: CASSLDGEFEQYF.